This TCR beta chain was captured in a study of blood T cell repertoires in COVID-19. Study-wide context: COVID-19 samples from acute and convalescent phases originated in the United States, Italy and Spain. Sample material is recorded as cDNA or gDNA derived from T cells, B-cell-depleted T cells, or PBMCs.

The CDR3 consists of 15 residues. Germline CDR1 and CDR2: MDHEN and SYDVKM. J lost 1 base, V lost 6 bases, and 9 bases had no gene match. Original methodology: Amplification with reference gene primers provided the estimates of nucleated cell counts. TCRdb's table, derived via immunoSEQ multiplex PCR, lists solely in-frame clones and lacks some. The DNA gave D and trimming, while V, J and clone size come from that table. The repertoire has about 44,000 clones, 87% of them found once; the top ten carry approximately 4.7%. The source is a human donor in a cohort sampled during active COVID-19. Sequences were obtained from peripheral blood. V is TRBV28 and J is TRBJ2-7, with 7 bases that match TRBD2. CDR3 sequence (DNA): TGTGCCAGCAGATGGTTTGGGGGGGGGTCCTACGAGCAGTACTTC. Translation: CASRWFGGGSYEQYF.